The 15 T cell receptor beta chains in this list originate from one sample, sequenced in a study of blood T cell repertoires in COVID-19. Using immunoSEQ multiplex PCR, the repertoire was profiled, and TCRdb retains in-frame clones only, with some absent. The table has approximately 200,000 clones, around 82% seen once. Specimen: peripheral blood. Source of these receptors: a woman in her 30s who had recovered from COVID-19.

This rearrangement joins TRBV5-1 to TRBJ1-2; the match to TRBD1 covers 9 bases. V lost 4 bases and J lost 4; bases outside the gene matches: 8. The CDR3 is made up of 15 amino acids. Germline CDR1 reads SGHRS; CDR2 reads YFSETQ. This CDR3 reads CASSPGTGIVYGYTF. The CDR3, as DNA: TGCGCCAGCAGCCCCGGGACAGGGATAGTCTATGGCTACACCTTC.

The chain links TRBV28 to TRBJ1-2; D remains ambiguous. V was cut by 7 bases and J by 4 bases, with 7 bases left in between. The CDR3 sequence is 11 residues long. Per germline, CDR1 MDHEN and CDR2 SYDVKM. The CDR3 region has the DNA TGTGCCAGCACATGGGCCTATGGCTACACCTTC. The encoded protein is CASTWAYGYTF.

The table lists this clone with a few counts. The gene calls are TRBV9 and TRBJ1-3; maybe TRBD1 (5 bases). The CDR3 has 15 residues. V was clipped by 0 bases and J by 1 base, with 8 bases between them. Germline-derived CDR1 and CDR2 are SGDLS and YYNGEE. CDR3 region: CASSVGGGSGNTIYF. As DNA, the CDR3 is TGTGCCAGCAGCGTAGGGGGCGGATCTGGAAACACCATATATTTT.

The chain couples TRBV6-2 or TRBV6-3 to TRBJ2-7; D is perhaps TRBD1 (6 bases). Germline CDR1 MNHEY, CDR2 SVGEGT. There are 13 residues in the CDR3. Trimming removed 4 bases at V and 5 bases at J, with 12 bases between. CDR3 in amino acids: CASSWQGSNEQYF. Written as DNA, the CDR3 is TGTGCCAGCAGTTGGCAGGGGAGCAACGAGCAGTACTTC.

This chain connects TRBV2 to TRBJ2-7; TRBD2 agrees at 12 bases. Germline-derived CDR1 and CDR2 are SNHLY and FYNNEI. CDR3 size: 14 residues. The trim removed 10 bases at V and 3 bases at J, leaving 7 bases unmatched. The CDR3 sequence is CATRLAGEVYEQYF. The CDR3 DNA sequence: TGTGCCACACGACTAGCGGGAGAGGTCTACGAGCAGTACTTC.

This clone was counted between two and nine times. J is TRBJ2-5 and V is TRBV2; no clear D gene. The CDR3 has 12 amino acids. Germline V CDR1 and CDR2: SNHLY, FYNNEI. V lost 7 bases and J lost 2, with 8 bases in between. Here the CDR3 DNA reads TGTGCCAGCACAGCGATTCAAGAGACCCAGTACTTC. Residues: CASTAIQETQYF.

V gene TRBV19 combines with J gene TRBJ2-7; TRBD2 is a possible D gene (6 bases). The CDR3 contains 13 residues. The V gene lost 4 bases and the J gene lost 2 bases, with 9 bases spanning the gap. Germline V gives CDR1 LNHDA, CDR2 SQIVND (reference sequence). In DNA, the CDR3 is TGTGCCAGTAGTAGCGGGGATGCCTACGAGCAGTACTTC. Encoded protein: CASSSGDAYEQYF.

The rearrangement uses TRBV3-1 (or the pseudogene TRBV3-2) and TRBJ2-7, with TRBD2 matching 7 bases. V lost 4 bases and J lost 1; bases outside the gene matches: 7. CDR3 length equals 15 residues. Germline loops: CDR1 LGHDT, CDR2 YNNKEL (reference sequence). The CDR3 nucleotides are TGTGCCAGCAGCCGGGAGGGCCCAATTTCCTACGAGCAGTACTTC. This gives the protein CASSREGPISYEQYF.

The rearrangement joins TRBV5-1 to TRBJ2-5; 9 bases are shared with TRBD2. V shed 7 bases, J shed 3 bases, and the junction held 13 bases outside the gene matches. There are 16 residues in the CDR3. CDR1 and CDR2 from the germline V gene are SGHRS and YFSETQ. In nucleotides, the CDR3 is TGCGCCAGCCGTGCCGGGCTAGCGGGATTGGAAGAGACCCAGTACTTC. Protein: CASRAGLAGLEETQYF.

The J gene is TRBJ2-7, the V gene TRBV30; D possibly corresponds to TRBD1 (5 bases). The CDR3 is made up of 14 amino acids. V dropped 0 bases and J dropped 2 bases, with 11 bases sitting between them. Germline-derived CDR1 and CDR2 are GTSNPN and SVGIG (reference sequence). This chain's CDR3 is CAWSVGRAPYEQYF. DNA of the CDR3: TGTGCCTGGAGTGTGGGCAGGGCCCCCTACGAGCAGTACTTC.

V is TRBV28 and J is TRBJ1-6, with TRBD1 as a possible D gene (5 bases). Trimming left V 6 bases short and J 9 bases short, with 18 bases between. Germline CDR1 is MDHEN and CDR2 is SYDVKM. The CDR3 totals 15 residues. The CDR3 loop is CASSRVWGDSSPLHF. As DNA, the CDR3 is TGTGCCAGCAGCCGAGTTTGGGGGGACTCTTCACCCCTCCACTTT.

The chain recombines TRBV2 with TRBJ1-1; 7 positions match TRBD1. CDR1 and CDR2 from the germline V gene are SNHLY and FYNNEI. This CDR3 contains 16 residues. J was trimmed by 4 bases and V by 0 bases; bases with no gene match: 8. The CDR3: CASSEAIQGFGTEAFF. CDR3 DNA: TGTGCCAGCAGTGAAGCTATACAGGGGTTCGGCACTGAAGCTTTCTTT.

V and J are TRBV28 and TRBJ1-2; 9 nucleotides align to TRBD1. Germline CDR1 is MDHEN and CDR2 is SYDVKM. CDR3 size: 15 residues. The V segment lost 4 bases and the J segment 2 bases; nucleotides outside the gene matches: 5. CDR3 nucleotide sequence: TGTGCCAGCAGTTCACCGGGACAGGGAAACTATGGCTACACCTTC. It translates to CASSSPGQGNYGYTF.

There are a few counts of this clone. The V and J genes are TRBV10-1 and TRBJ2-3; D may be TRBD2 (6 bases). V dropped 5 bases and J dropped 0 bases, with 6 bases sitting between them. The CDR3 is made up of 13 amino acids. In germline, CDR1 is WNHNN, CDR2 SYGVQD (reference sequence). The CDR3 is CASSSGSTDTQYF. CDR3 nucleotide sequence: TGCGCCAGCAGTAGCGGGAGCACAGATACGCAGTATTTT.

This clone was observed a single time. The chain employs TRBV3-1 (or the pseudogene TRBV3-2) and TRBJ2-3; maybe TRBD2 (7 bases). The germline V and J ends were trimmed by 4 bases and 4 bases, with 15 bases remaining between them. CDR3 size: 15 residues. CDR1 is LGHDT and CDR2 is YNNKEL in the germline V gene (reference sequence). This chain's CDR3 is CASSPWEGEADTQYF. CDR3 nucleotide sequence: TGTGCCAGCAGCCCCTGGGAGGGGGAGGCAGATACGCAGTATTTT.